These 10 T cell receptor beta chains were all obtained from the same sample, sequenced in a study of technical replicates of blood from several donors. The assay was immunoSEQ multiplex PCR, and TCRdb's table has in-frame clones only and misses some. The table lists approximately 79,000 clones, around 90% of them singletons. Specimen: T cells isolated from PBMCs. The receptors derive from a human donor in good health.

This rearrangement joins TRBV5-1 to TRBJ2-2; 10 positions match TRBD2. V trimming: 4 bases; J trimming: 1 base; junction bases outside the gene matches: 4. Germline V gives CDR1 SGHRS, CDR2 YFSETQ. This CDR3 has 16 residues. The CDR3 coding sequence is TGCGCCAGCAGCCTCCGGACTAGCGGGAACACCGGGGAGCTGTTTTTT. The encoded protein is CASSLRTSGNTGELFF.

The rearrangement links TRBV11-2 to TRBJ1-1; the D is unclear. V lost 3 bases to trimming and J lost 4 bases, with 18 bases between them. The CDR3 length is 16 residues. The V gene's germline CDR1 is SGHAT and CDR2 FQNNGV. The CDR3 region is CASSFRPVESSTEAFF. CDR3 sequence (DNA): TGTGCCAGCAGCTTCCGACCCGTGGAGAGCAGCACTGAAGCTTTCTTT.

V gene TRBV27 combines with J gene TRBJ2-7; a weak D match, TRBD2 (5 bases). Trimming took off 2 bases at V and 3 bases at J, with 8 bases between the two ends. Germline CDR1 and CDR2: MNHEY and SMNVEV (reference sequence). The CDR3 sequence is 13 residues long. The CDR3 nucleotides read TGTGCCAGCAGTTTACAGAGCGGCTACGAGCAGTACTTC. Protein product: CASSLQSGYEQYF.

The rearrangement links TRBV27 to TRBJ2-7, with a weak D call TRBD2 (6 bases). There are 17 residues in the CDR3. V was shortened by 0 bases and J by 2 bases, with 17 bases between the two germline ends. Germline assignment: CDR1 MNHEY and CDR2 SMNVEV (reference sequence). The CDR3 sequence is CASSLSLPEASAYEQYF. The CDR3, as DNA: TGTGCCAGCAGTTTATCGTTGCCTGAAGCTAGCGCCTACGAGCAGTACTTC.

The rearrangement joins TRBV5-1 to TRBJ2-3; a weak D match, TRBD1 (5 bases). Per germline, CDR1 SGHRS and CDR2 YFSETQ. The length of the CDR3 is 15 residues. V dropped 4 bases and J dropped 2 bases, with 14 bases sitting between them. CDR3 sequence reads: CASSTSDILTDTQYF. In DNA, the CDR3 is TGCGCCAGCAGCACCTCGGACATCCTCACAGATACGCAGTATTTT.

This chain links TRBV28 with TRBJ1-5, with TRBD1 matching 9 bases. V lost 6 bases to trimming and J lost 2 bases; unmatched junction nucleotides: 17. CDR3 length: 19 amino acids. Germline CDR1 reads MDHEN; CDR2 reads SYDVKM. CDR3 nucleotide sequence: TGTGCCAGCAGCCCTAATCACTCAGACAGGGGGATAGGCAATCAGCCCCAGCATTTT. It is translated as CASSPNHSDRGIGNQPQHF.

This clone was seen only once. The chain recombines TRBV28 with TRBJ2-7; D unresolved. The CDR3 consists of 15 residues. Trimming removed 5 bases from V and 0 bases from J, with 14 bases in between. The germline CDR1 and CDR2 sequences are MDHEN and SYDVKM. The CDR3 DNA follows: TGTGCCAGCAGTGGCTTAGCCTTAAGCTCCTACGAGCAGTACTTC. This encodes CASSGLALSSYEQYF.

The V call is TRBV19, the J call TRBJ1-2, with D maybe TRBD1 (6 bases). The CDR3 is 13 residues long. The V and J ends lost 7 bases and 6 bases respectively, with 15 bases between them. Germline-derived CDR1 and CDR2 are LNHDA and SQIVND (reference sequence). The chain's CDR3 is CASTPQGYNGYTF. The CDR3 DNA is TGTGCCAGTACTCCCCAGGGGTACAATGGCTACACCTTC. Based on the CDR3 plus reference TRBV19 and TRBJ1-2, the full variable domain is DGGITQSPKYLFRKEGQNVTLSCEQNLNHDAMYWYRQDPGQGLRLIYYSQIVNDFQKGDIAEGYSVSREKKESFPLTVTSAQKNPTAFYLCASTPQGYNGYTFGSGTRLTVV.

The rearrangement uses TRBV28 and TRBJ1-4; 8 bases fit TRBD1. Trimming removed 5 bases from V and 0 bases from J; junction bases left unmatched: 2. The V gene's germline CDR1 is MDHEN and CDR2 SYDVKM. CDR3 length: 15 residues. The CDR3 DNA reads as TGTGCCAGCAGTACAGGGGGACCAACTAATGAAAAACTGTTTTTT. This encodes CASSTGGPTNEKLFF.

V and J are TRBV2 and TRBJ2-7; a possible D gene is TRBD1 (6 bases). Germline-derived CDR1 and CDR2 are SNHLY and FYNNEI. With 5 bases removed from V and 3 bases from J, the gap between germline ends came to 17 bases. The CDR3 totals 15 residues. The CDR3 reads CASSFTRGGGYEQYF. CDR3 coding DNA: TGTGCCAGCAGTTTTACCAGGGGTGGGGGCTACGAGCAGTACTTC.